The 20 T cell receptor beta chains listed next were all sequenced from one sample in a study of early T cells in non-severe SARS-CoV-2 infection. MiXCR, run by TCRdb on the 5' RACE reads, gives a single entry per CDR3 protein. The sample has roughly 52,000 distinct CDR3 sequences; under 7.5% are singletons. Sequencing used whole blood, obtained at baseline. The receptors derive from an adult who was a healthcare worker with PCR-confirmed SARS-CoV-2 infection or an uninfected control (not recorded which).

This clonotype showed up many times. The rearrangement uses TRBV7-2 and TRBJ2-1, with TRBD2 matching 7 bases. Trimming took 4 bases from V and 7 from J; bases not matched to a gene: 7. The CDR3 loop spans 14 amino acids. In germline, CDR1 is SGHTA, CDR2 FQGNSA. The CDR3, as DNA: TGTGCCAGCAGCTCGCGGGAGCTTGGGAATGAGCAGTTCTTC. Translating it yields CASSSRELGNEQFF.

In this sample, this clonotype turned up many times. The chain links TRBV12-3 or TRBV12-4 to TRBJ1-2; tentatively, D is TRBD1 (6 bases). Trimming left V 6 bases short and J 8 bases short, with 19 bases between. CDR3 size: 14 residues. CDR3 in DNA: TGTGCCAGCAGGAAGACAGGAGCCCCCGTCGGCTACACCTTC. Translation gives CASRKTGAPVGYTF.

The chain links TRBV5-1 to TRBJ1-2; D may be TRBD1 (6 bases). CDR3 size: 14 residues. V was clipped by 0 bases and J by 6 bases, with 12 bases between them. Germline V gives CDR1 SGHRS, CDR2 YFSETQ. CDR3 loop: CASSLEGQGNGYTF. CDR3 sequence (DNA): TGCGCCAGCAGCTTGGAGGGTCAGGGGAATGGCTACACCTTC. Full variable domain (remainder filled in from reference TRBV5-1 and TRBJ1-2): KAGVTQTPRYLIKTRGQQVTLSCSPISGHRSVSWYQQTPGQGLQFLFEYFSETQRNKGNFPGRFSGRQFSNSRSEMNVSTLELGDSALYLCASSLEGQGNGYTFGSGTRLTVV.

The chain couples TRBV29-1 to TRBJ1-1; D is uncertain. The CDR3 spans 10 residues. Germline V gene sequence: CDR1 SQVTM, CDR2 ANQGSEA. Trimming removed 4 bases from V and 6 bases from J, with 6 bases in between. The CDR3 loop reads CSVVGSEAFF. As DNA, the CDR3 is TGCAGCGTTGTGGGGTCTGAAGCTTTCTTT.

Many counts were recorded for this clonotype. This chain joins TRBV30 and TRBJ1-3, with 8 nucleotides matching TRBD1. This CDR3 comprises 14 residues. Per the germline V gene, CDR1 is GTSNPN and CDR2 is SVGIG (reference sequence). The junction had 5 bases not matched to a gene; V was cut back by 4 bases and J by 3 bases. The CDR3 sequence is CAWIRTGSGNTIYF. CDR3 sequence (DNA): TGTGCCTGGATCCGGACAGGGAGTGGAAACACCATATATTTT.

This chain connects TRBV7-6 to TRBJ1-1; TRBD1 might be the D (5 bases). This CDR3 has 13 residues. V was clipped by 8 bases and J by 4 bases, with 14 bases between them. Germline CDR1 and CDR2: SGHVS and FNYEAQ. CDR3 DNA sequence: TGTGCCAGCTCGGTAGATGGGGCCACTGAAGCTTTCTTT. Its translation: CASSVDGATEAFF.

This clonotype appeared many times. The chain couples TRBV7-2 to TRBJ2-7; maybe TRBD2 (5 bases). The germline CDR1 and CDR2 sequences are SGHTA and FQGNSA. This CDR3 has 14 amino acids. The V end was cut by 3 bases, the J end by 6 bases, with 15 bases between. The CDR3 spells CASSFSLATGEQYF. The CDR3, as DNA: TGTGCCAGCAGCTTTTCCTTAGCGACGGGCGAGCAGTACTTC.

This clonotype showed up just a few times. This chain connects TRBV6-1 to TRBJ2-3; D is uncertain. The CDR3 runs 15 residues. Per germline, CDR1 MNHNS and CDR2 SASEGT. V lost 2 bases and J lost 7, with 16 bases in between. CDR3 in DNA: TGTGCCAGCAGTGAAACGTGGTATAGAGGAAATACGCAGTATTTT. This translates into CASSETWYRGNTQYF.

The chain joins TRBV20-1 to TRBJ2-7, with D possibly being TRBD2 (5 bases). Trimming left V 0 bases short and J 6 bases short, with 15 bases between. Germline V lookup: CDR1 DFQATT, CDR2 SNEGSKA (reference sequence). The CDR3 has 14 residues. CDR3 loop: CSARDRRMAGEQYF. The CDR3 DNA sequence: TGCAGTGCTAGAGATCGGAGGATGGCGGGCGAGCAGTACTTC.

The chain links TRBV4-3 to TRBJ2-7; 8 bases are shared with TRBD1. There are 14 residues in the CDR3. Germline V gene sequence: CDR1 LGHNA, CDR2 YSLEER. Trimming cost V 3 bases and J 3 bases; bases outside gene matches: 4. The CDR3 coding sequence is TGCGCCAGCAGCCATGCGGACAGGGACTACGAGCAGTACTTC. It translates to CASSHADRDYEQYF.

This chain joins TRBV12-3 or TRBV12-4 and TRBJ1-1; D is possibly TRBD1 (6 bases). CDR3 size: 15 residues. Trimming took 6 bases from V and 5 from J, leaving 19 bases between them. The CDR3 coding sequence is TGTGCCAGCAGCCATCCCTTACAGGGACGGACTGAAGCTTTCTTT. This sequence encodes CASSHPLQGRTEAFF.

This clonotype turned up a few times. V gene TRBV7-2 combines with J gene TRBJ2-3, with 7 positions matching TRBD2. Germline loops: CDR1 SGHTA, CDR2 FQGNSA. The CDR3 sequence is 15 residues long. The J segment lost 4 bases and the V segment lost 5 bases, leaving 9 bases of the junction unmatched. CDR3 coding DNA: TGTGCCAGCAGCCCCGAAACGGGGAGGGCAGATACGCAGTATTTT. Amino acid sequence: CASSPETGRADTQYF.

This clonotype turned up a few times. The chain couples TRBV9 to TRBJ2-1; possible D gene TRBD1, 5 bases. The CDR3 has 14 amino acids. V was cut by 2 bases and J by 8 bases, with 14 bases left in between. The germline gives CDR1 SGDLS, CDR2 YYNGEE. The CDR3 nucleotides read TGTGCCAGCAGCGTTAGGGGTCTCCAACATGAGCAGTTCTTC. It translates to CASSVRGLQHEQFF.

The table lists this clonotype with a few counts. DNA for the CDR3: TGTGCCAGCAGTTCCATCACCTCCGGGACAGGGATCTACAATGAGCAGTTCTTC. It yields the protein CASSSITSGTGIYNEQFF. The rearrangement links TRBV28 to TRBJ2-1, with 9 nucleotides matching TRBD1. Germline values: CDR1 MDHEN, CDR2 SYDVKM. The CDR3 is made up of 18 amino acids. With V trimmed by 4 bases and J by 3 bases, 13 bases remained unmatched. Based on the CDR3 plus reference TRBV28 and TRBJ2-1, the full variable domain is DVKVTQSSRYLVKRTGEKVFLECVQDMDHENMFWYRQDPGLGLRLIYFSYDVKMKEKGDIPEGYSVSREKKERFSLILESASTNQTSMYLCASSSITSGTGIYNEQFFGPGTRLTVL.

This clonotype was counted a few times. This rearrangement joins TRBV5-1 to TRBJ1-1, with D maybe TRBD1 (5 bases). Trimming took off 2 bases at V and 3 bases at J, with 11 bases between the two ends. The CDR3 has 14 amino acids. Germline lookup yields CDR1 SGHRS and CDR2 YFSETQ. CDR3 in amino acids: CASSFWGGDTEAFF. For the CDR3, the DNA is TGCGCCAGCAGCTTCTGGGGAGGGGACACTGAAGCTTTCTTT.

Ten or more counts support this clonotype. The chain employs TRBV7-8 and TRBJ1-4, with TRBD1 as a possible D gene (6 bases). This CDR3 spans 17 amino acids. V was pared by 3 bases and J by 0 bases, with 14 bases between. The germline CDR1 and CDR2 sequences are SGHVS and FQNEAQ. Written as DNA, the CDR3 is TGTGCCAGCAGCTTTCGGACAGCCATCGCAACTAATGAAAAACTGTTTTTT. The encoded protein is CASSFRTAIATNEKLFF.

This clonotype occurred many times. The J gene is TRBJ2-2, the V gene TRBV7-2; no clear D. V lost 3 bases, J lost 4 bases, and 12 bases lay in between. Germline values: CDR1 SGHTA, CDR2 FQGNSA. The CDR3 consists of 15 residues. CDR3 sequence (DNA): TGTGCCAGCAGCTTGCCCATACTCCTCACCGGGGAGCTGTTTTTT. As protein: CASSLPILLTGELFF.

With regard to this clonotype: This could be a read error, since a much larger clone is one nucleotide away. The chain carries TRBV20-1 and TRBJ2-7; the D call may be TRBD1 or TRBD2 (5 bases each). The germline gives CDR1 DFQATT, CDR2 SNEGSKA (reference sequence). This CDR3 is built from 13 residues. The CDR3 protein is CSVLRGSSYEQYF. CDR3 in DNA: TGCAGCGTGTTGAGGGGAAGCTCCTACGAGCAGTACTTC.

This clonotype has ten or more counts. V usage is TRBV3-1 and J usage is TRBJ1-1; a weak D match, TRBD1 (5 bases). CDR3 length: 13 amino acids. Germline V gene data show CDR1 as LGHDT and CDR2 as YNNKEL (reference sequence). Trimming pared 3 bases from V and 8 bases from J, leaving 13 bases between. The CDR3 spells CASSQRDGREAFF. The CDR3 nucleotides read TGTGCCAGCAGCCAGAGGGACGGAAGAGAAGCTTTCTTT.

Remarks on this clonotype: Since a much larger clone is just one base distant, this may be a read error. The J gene is TRBJ1-5, the V gene TRBV7-2, with D perhaps matching TRBD1 (6 bases). Per germline, CDR1 SGHTA and CDR2 FQGNSA. The CDR3 totals 15 residues. CDR3 residues: CVSSLYTGSNQPQHF. The CDR3 DNA reads TGTGTCAGCAGCTTATATACAGGGAGCAATCAGCCCCAGCATTTT.